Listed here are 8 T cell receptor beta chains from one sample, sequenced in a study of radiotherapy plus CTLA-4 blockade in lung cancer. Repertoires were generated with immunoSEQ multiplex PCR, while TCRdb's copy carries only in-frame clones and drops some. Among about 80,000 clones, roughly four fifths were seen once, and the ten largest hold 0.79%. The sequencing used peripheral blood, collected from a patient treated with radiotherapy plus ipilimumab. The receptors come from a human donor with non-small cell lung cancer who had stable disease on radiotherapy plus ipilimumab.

This CDR3 is CASSLTSGGGEQFF. The DNA of the CDR3 is TGTGCCAGCAGCTTAACTAGCGGGGGAGGGGAGCAGTTCTTC. This chain connects TRBV7-3 to TRBJ2-1; 9 nucleotides agree with TRBD2. This CDR3 is built from 14 residues. V dropped 0 bases and J dropped 10; count of bases not matched to a gene: 4. Germline lookup yields CDR1 SGHTA and CDR2 FQGTGA.

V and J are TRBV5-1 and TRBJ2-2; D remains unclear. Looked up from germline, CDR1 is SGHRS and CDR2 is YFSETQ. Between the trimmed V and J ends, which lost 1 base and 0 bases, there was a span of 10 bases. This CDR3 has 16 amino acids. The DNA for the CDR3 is TGCGCCAGCAGCTTGCTGAGTAGCCCGAACACCGGGGAGCTGTTTTTT. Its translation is CASSLLSSPNTGELFF.

CDR3 coding DNA: TGTGCCAGCAGCTTAGCTGCGTTAGTTCCGGGGGAAAAACTGTTTTTT. This sequence encodes CASSLAALVPGEKLFF. V gene TRBV7-2 combines with J gene TRBJ1-4, with no clear D. The CDR3 is made up of 16 amino acids. CDR1 is SGHTA and CDR2 is FQGNSA in the germline V gene. The V gene lost 0 bases and the J gene lost 8 bases, with 16 bases spanning the gap.

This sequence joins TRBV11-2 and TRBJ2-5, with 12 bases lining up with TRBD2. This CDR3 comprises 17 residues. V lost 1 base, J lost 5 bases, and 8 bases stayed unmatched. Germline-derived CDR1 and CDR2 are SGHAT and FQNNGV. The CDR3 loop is CASSLGASGRAEETQYF. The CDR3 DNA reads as TGTGCCAGCAGCTTAGGAGCTAGCGGGAGGGCCGAGGAGACCCAGTACTTC.

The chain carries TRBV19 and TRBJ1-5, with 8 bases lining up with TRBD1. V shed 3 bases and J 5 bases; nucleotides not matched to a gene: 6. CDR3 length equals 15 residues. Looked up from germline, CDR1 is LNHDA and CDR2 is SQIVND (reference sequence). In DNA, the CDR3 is TGTGCCAGTAGTATTCCCAGGGGGCGCGATCAGCCCCAGCATTTT. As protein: CASSIPRGRDQPQHF.

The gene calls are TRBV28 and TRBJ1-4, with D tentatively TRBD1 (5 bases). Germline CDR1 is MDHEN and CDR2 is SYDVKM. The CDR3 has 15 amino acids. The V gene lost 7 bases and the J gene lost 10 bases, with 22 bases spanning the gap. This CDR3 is CASTLVGLGSGKLFF. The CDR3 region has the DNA TGTGCCAGCACCTTAGTGGGACTGGGATCGGGAAAACTGTTTTTT.

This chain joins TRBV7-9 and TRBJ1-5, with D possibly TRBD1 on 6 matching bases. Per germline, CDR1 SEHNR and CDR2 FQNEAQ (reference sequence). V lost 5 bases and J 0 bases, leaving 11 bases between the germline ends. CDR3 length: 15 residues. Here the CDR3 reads CASSAPGASNQPQHF. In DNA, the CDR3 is TGTGCCAGCAGCGCACCAGGGGCTAGCAATCAGCCCCAGCATTTT.

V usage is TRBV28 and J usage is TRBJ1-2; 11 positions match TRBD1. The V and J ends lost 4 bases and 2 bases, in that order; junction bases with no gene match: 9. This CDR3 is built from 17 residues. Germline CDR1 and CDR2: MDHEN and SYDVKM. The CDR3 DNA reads TGTGCCAGCAGTTCCGGGACAGGGGGTCGTTCGAACTATGGCTACACCTTC. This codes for CASSSGTGGRSNYGYTF.